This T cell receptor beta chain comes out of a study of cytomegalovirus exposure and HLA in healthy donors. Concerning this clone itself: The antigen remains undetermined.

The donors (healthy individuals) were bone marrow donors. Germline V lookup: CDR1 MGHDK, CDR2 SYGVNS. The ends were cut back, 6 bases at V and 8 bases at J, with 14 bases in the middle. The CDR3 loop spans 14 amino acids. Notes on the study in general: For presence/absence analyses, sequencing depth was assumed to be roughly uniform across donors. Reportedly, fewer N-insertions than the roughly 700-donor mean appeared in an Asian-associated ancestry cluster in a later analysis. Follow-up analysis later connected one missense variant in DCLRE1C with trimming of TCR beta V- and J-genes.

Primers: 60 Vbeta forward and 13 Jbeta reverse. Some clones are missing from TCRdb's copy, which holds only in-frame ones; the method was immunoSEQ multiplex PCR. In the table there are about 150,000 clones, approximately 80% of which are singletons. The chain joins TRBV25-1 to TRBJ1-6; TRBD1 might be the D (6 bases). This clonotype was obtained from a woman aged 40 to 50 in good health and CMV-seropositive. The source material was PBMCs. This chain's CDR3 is CASRKQGDYSPLHF. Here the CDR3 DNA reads TGTGCCAGCAGGAAACAGGGAGATTATTCACCCCTCCACTTT.